A single sample gave rise to the 24 T cell receptor beta chains below, sequenced in a study of cytomegalovirus exposure and HLA in healthy donors. The PCR made use of 60 Vbeta and 13 Jbeta primers. Profiled with immunoSEQ multiplex PCR; TCRdb holds only in-frame clones, not every one. The sample yields roughly 150,000 clones, roughly three quarters seen once. Sequencing was done on a sample of PBMCs. Receptors were obtained from a man aged 25-45 years in good health and CMV-seronegative.

This rearrangement joins TRBV28 to TRBJ2-1, with TRBD2 matching over 10 bases. The CDR3 consists of 18 residues. The germline CDR1 and CDR2 sequences are MDHEN and SYDVKM. V trimming: 6 bases; J trimming: 7 bases; junction bases outside the gene matches: 18. CDR3 sequence (DNA): TGTGCCAGCAGCCCGACTGGGGGGCTAGCGGGAGAGGGGAATGAGCAGTTCTTC. Translation: CASSPTGGLAGEGNEQFF.

V and J are TRBV30 and TRBJ2-3, with D perhaps matching TRBD2 (6 bases). V dropped 1 base and J dropped 10 bases, with 9 bases sitting between them. CDR3 size: 11 residues. Germline V gives CDR1 GTSNPN, CDR2 SVGIG (reference sequence). In DNA form, the CDR3 reads TGTGCCTGGAGTGGGGAGGTTGCGCAGTATTTT. Translating gives CAWSGEVAQYF.

This chain connects TRBV5-6 to TRBJ2-3; weak D call: TRBD2 (6 bases). Germline loops: CDR1 SGHDT, CDR2 YYEEEE. This CDR3 is built from 13 residues. V was shortened by 1 base and J by 3 bases, with 6 bases between the two germline ends. CDR3 region: CASSLSGTDTQYF. The DNA of the CDR3 is TGTGCCAGCAGCTTGAGCGGGACAGATACGCAGTATTTT. The full variable domain, its missing parts supplied by reference TRBV5-6 and TRBJ2-3, is DAGVTQSPTHLIKTRGQQVTLRCSPKSGHDTVSWYQQALGQGPQFIFQYYEEEERQRGNFPDRFSGHQFPNYSSELNVNALLLGDSALYLCASSLSGTDTQYFGPGTRLTVL.

In this sample, this clone turned up once. CDR3 sequence reads: CASSLGGDFYEQYF. The CDR3 DNA follows: TGTGCCAGCAGCTTGGGCGGAGACTTCTACGAGCAGTACTTC. This chain uses TRBV5-6 with TRBJ2-7; D is ambiguous. The CDR3 is 14 amino acids. The germline V and J ends were trimmed by 0 bases and 3 bases, with 10 bases remaining between them. Germline V gene data show CDR1 as SGHDT and CDR2 as YYEEEE.

V and J are TRBV7-3 and TRBJ2-5; perhaps TRBD2 as D (6 bases). The CDR3 consists of 15 residues. With 5 bases removed from V and 1 base from J, the gap between germline ends came to 14 bases. CDR1 is SGHTA and CDR2 is FQGTGA in the germline V gene. The CDR3 nucleotides read TGTGCCAGCAGCCAACCTGGGGGAGGCCAAGAGACCCAGTACTTC. This codes for CASSQPGGGQETQYF. The variable domain in full, with the rest retrieved from reference TRBV7-3 and TRBJ2-5, is GAGVSQTPSNKVTEKGKYVELRCDPISGHTALYWYRQSLGQGPEFLIYFQGTGAADDSGLPNDRFFAVRPEGSVSTLKIQRTERGDSAVYLCASSQPGGGQETQYFGPGTRLLVL.

The V call is TRBV18, the J call TRBJ1-2; no reliable D call. Per the germline V gene, CDR1 is KGHSH and CDR2 is LQKENI. The length of the CDR3 is 15 residues. The ends were cut back, 0 bases at V and 1 base at J, with 9 bases in the middle. CDR3 loop: CASSPPSQDNYGYTF. CDR3 DNA sequence: TGTGCCAGCTCACCACCGAGTCAGGATAACTATGGCTACACCTTC.

The rearrangement links TRBV30 to TRBJ1-3; the D gene is possibly TRBD1 (5 bases). Germline V CDR1 and CDR2: GTSNPN, SVGIG (reference sequence). This CDR3 contains 14 residues. V dropped 2 bases and J dropped 2 bases, with 10 bases sitting between them. The CDR3 region has the DNA TGTGCCTGGAGTCCAGGGTCAACTGGAAACACCATATATTTT. Protein product: CAWSPGSTGNTIYF.

The gene calls are TRBV28 and TRBJ2-7; 7 bases line up with TRBD1. The CDR3 has 16 residues. CDR1 MDHEN and CDR2 SYDVKM come from the germline V gene. Trimming cost V 2 bases and J 0 bases; bases outside gene matches: 7. CDR3 coding DNA: TGTGCCAGCAGTTTAGAGGGGGCAGGGCACTCCTACGAGCAGTACTTC. Amino acids: CASSLEGAGHSYEQYF.

This chain uses TRBV11-2 with TRBJ1-1, with D maybe TRBD1 (6 bases). This CDR3 has 18 amino acids. Germline values: CDR1 SGHAT, CDR2 FQNNGV. The V gene lost 1 base and the J gene lost 1 base, with 19 bases spanning the gap. The CDR3 DNA sequence: TGTGCCAGCAGCTTAGTTACTGTCCGGGACACAAGGAACACTGAAGCTTTCTTT. Translated: CASSLVTVRDTRNTEAFF. Looking up the rest from reference TRBV11-2 and TRBJ1-1 gives the full variable domain: EAGVAQSPRYKIIEKRQSVAFWCNPISGHATLYWYQQILGQGPKLLIQFQNNGVVDDSQLPKDRFSAERLKGVDSTLKIQPAKLEDSAVYLCASSLVTVRDTRNTEAFFGQGTRLTVV.

This clone was found a few times. The V gene is TRBV2, the J gene TRBJ2-5, with 13 bases that match TRBD2. Germline assignment: CDR1 SNHLY and CDR2 FYNNEI. The CDR3 is 16 residues long. With V trimmed by 5 bases and J by 1 base, 4 bases remained unmatched. The CDR3 DNA reads as TGTGCCAGCAGTTTGGGACTAGCGGGACTCCAAGAGACCCAGTACTTC. Protein: CASSLGLAGLQETQYF. The complete variable domain, with remaining parts taken from reference TRBV2 and TRBJ2-5, reads EPEVTQTPSHQVTQMGQEVILRCVPISNHLYFYWYRQILGQKVEFLVSFYNNEISEKSEIFDDQFSVERPDGSNFTLKIRSTKLEDSAMYFCASSLGLAGLQETQYFGPGTRLLVL.

The chain is built from TRBV29-1 and TRBJ2-5, with D possibly TRBD1 on 6 matching bases. The ends were cut back, 4 bases at V and 9 bases at J, with 21 bases in the middle. Per the germline V gene, CDR1 is SQVTM and CDR2 is ANQGSEA. The CDR3 is made up of 14 amino acids. The DNA for the CDR3 is TGCAGCGTTGCGATTGACAGGAAGGTTGATGCCCAGTACTTC. Protein product: CSVAIDRKVDAQYF.

The gene calls are TRBV11-2 and TRBJ1-1; D perhaps matches TRBD1 (5 bases). V gave up 0 bases and J gave up 1 base, with 9 bases separating them. Looked up from germline, CDR1 is SGHAT and CDR2 is FQNNGV. CDR3 length: 15 amino acids. CDR3 in DNA: TGTGCCAGCAGCTTAGATCCAGGGAAGAACACTGAAGCTTTCTTT. It codes for CASSLDPGKNTEAFF.

The chain couples TRBV9 to TRBJ1-1, with D possibly TRBD1 on 6 matching bases. Trimming stripped 4 bases from V and 1 base from J, with 11 bases between. CDR3 length: 14 residues. CDR1 and CDR2 from the germline V gene are SGDLS and YYNGEE. The CDR3 reads CASSSQGTNTEAFF. Written as DNA, the CDR3 is TGTGCCAGCAGCTCCCAGGGGACGAACACTGAAGCTTTCTTT.

The chain is built from TRBV2 and TRBJ2-1, with 9 bases identical to TRBD2. This CDR3 is 13 amino acids long. V shed 7 bases and J 6 bases; nucleotides not matched to a gene: 4. Germline V gene lookup returns CDR1 SNHLY and CDR2 FYNNEI. CDR3: CASIAGVVNEQFF. CDR3 DNA: TGTGCCAGCATAGCGGGAGTTGTCAATGAGCAGTTCTTC.

This chain connects TRBV4-1 to TRBJ2-1; tentatively, D is TRBD1 (6 bases). Trimming removed 2 bases at V and 6 bases at J, with 11 bases between. Germline V gives CDR1 MGHRA, CDR2 YSYEKL. This CDR3 spans 14 amino acids. CDR3 sequence (DNA): TGCGCCAGCAGCCAATGGGGCAGGGGCAATGAGCAGTTCTTC. It yields the protein CASSQWGRGNEQFF.

This chain connects TRBV4-2 to TRBJ2-3; D is perhaps TRBD2 (5 bases). This CDR3 comprises 14 residues. Germline assignment: CDR1 LGHNA and CDR2 YNFKEQ. Trimming removed 1 base from V and 3 bases from J, with 8 bases in between. The CDR3 bases are TGTGCCAGCAGCCAAGTGCCGGGGACAGATACGCAGTATTTT. Residues: CASSQVPGTDTQYF.

This chain joins TRBV7-8 and TRBJ2-3; possible D gene TRBD2, 5 bases. From germline, CDR1 is SGHVS and CDR2 FQNEAQ. V was trimmed by 1 base and J by 1 base, leaving 12 bases between them. The length of the CDR3 is 16 residues. CDR3 DNA sequence: TGTGCCAGCAGCTTAGTTGGGAGTAGCGGCACAGATACGCAGTATTTT. Translated, it gives CASSLVGSSGTDTQYF.

The V call is TRBV10-3, the J call TRBJ1-1; TRBD1 aligns across 10 bases. The CDR3 contains 13 residues. Germline values: CDR1 ENHRY, CDR2 SYGVKD. The V segment lost 10 bases and the J segment 4 bases; nucleotides outside the gene matches: 6. The CDR3 sequence: CASRQGATTEAFF. Written as DNA, the CDR3 is TGTGCCAGTCGACAGGGGGCGACCACTGAAGCTTTCTTT.

The J gene is TRBJ1-1, the V gene TRBV12-5, with 7 bases fitting TRBD1. Germline loops: CDR1 LGHNT, CDR2 FRNRAP. The CDR3 covers 16 residues. J lost 4 bases, V lost 0 bases, and 8 bases had no gene match. CDR3 region: CASGLVLNRGGTEAFF. CDR3 sequence (DNA): TGTGCTAGTGGTTTGGTCCTAAACAGGGGCGGCACTGAAGCTTTCTTT.

This rearrangement joins TRBV9 to TRBJ1-2, with 8 bases aligning to TRBD1. This CDR3 has 14 residues. With V trimmed by 1 base and J by 8 bases, 7 bases remained unmatched. Germline V lookup: CDR1 SGDLS, CDR2 YYNGEE. CDR3 nucleotides: TGTGCCAGCAGCGTAACGCAGGGGGCATGGGGCTACACCTTC. Amino acid sequence: CASSVTQGAWGYTF.

V gene TRBV19 combines with J gene TRBJ1-5; possibly TRBD1 for D (6 bases). The CDR3 extends over 15 amino acids. V was trimmed by 3 bases and J by 3 bases, leaving 12 bases between them. Germline V CDR1 and CDR2: LNHDA, SQIVND (reference sequence). The CDR3 region is CASSIETGPNQPQHF. CDR3 in DNA: TGTGCCAGTAGTATCGAGACAGGACCCAATCAGCCCCAGCATTTT.

Concerning this clone itself: Additional DNA sequences in this sample encode the identical CDR3. The chain combines TRBV27 with TRBJ1-5; D is possibly TRBD1 (5 bases). The CDR3 runs 16 residues. CDR1 and CDR2 from the germline V gene are MNHEY and SMNVEV (reference sequence). The V and J ends lost 3 bases and 2 bases respectively, with 14 bases between them. DNA for the CDR3: TGTGCCAGCAGTTTGGCGTGGGGGGTTGGCAATCAGCCCCAGCATTTT. Translated, it gives CASSLAWGVGNQPQHF.

In DNA form, the CDR3 reads TGTGCCAGCAGTGTTGTCCAGGGGTTTAATGAAAAACTGTTTTTT. Translating gives CASSVVQGFNEKLFF. The V call is TRBV6-1, the J call TRBJ1-4; maybe TRBD1 (6 bases). Germline V CDR1 and CDR2: MNHNS, SASEGT. The CDR3 totals 15 residues. V was clipped by 4 bases and J by 4 bases, with 13 bases between them.

This chain links TRBV20-1 with TRBJ2-1; a possible D gene is TRBD2 (5 bases). The CDR3 is 10 amino acids. V shed 3 bases and J shed 10 bases, with 7 bases lying between them. In germline, CDR1 is DFQATT, CDR2 SNEGSKA (reference sequence). The CDR3 sequence: CSARDLEQFF. CDR3 coding DNA: TGCAGTGCTAGGGACTTAGAGCAGTTCTTC.